These T cell receptor beta chains were read from a single sample in a study of identical twins. TCRdb re-analysed the 5' RACE reads in MiXCR, keeping a single row per CDR3 protein. The sample records 500,000 to 600,000 distinct CDR3 sequences, 20% to 25% being singletons. These data were also filed under a second study, of T cells expressing NK-cell markers.

The sequencing sample was made of CD4+ T cells sorted from blood. The receptors originated from a woman aged 18-29 years in good health. The CDR3 runs from the conserved cysteine through the conserved F or W. A D gene is named only where the DNA matches it firmly.

>TRBV5-1|TRBD1|TRBJ1-2
CASSIGTDYGYTF
>TRBV12-3/TRBV12-4|-|TRBJ2-5
CASSGQGETQYF
>TRBV20-1|-|TRBJ2-3
CSARDVMVGTQYF
>TRBV18|-|TRBJ2-7
CASSPPRQDYYEQYF
>TRBV6-5|TRBD1|TRBJ2-4
CASSSTGGGDIQYF
>TRBV5-1|-|TRBJ2-1
CASSLATHLYNEQFF
>TRBV12-3/TRBV12-4|TRBD1|TRBJ1-1
CASNGQGYTEAFF
>TRBV20-1|-|TRBJ1-1
CSARGGRRNTEAFF
>TRBV29-1|-|TRBJ2-7
CSVGPMGSYEQYF
>TRBV16|-|TRBJ1-5
CASSQESGGQPQHF
>TRBV6-5|-|TRBJ1-2
CASSYGGGGYTF
>TRBV29-1|-|TRBJ2-3
CSAVGGTDTQYF
>TRBV11-2|-|TRBJ2-1
CASRDLRGRNSYNEQFF
>TRBV14|TRBD1|TRBJ2-4
CASSMGQGNIQYF
>TRBV12-3/TRBV12-4|-|TRBJ1-2
CASSFRGGYTF
>TRBV20-1|-|TRBJ2-1
CSAPTIYNEQFF
>TRBV6-2/TRBV6-3|-|TRBJ2-1
CASSFSGRPSEQFF
>TRBV13|-|TRBJ2-2
CASSFTHLNTGELFF
>TRBV7-8|TRBD2|TRBJ2-7
CASSLVREGRYEQYF
>TRBV20-1|-|TRBJ2-1
CSARAGLINEQFF
>TRBV20-1|-|TRBJ2-1
CSARSGGPYNEQFF
>TRBV9|-|TRBJ2-3
CASSVQGTDTQYF
>TRBV5-1|TRBD1|TRBJ2-6
CASSRDRVSGANVLTF
>TRBV20-1|TRBD2|TRBJ2-5
CSARDFLGLAARGNQETQYF
>TRBV20-1|TRBD2|TRBJ2-7
CSASLAGPYEQYF
>TRBV27|-|TRBJ2-2
CASSLRTPSNTGELFF
>TRBV20-1|-|TRBJ2-7
CSARDFKGLGGTYEQYF
>TRBV10-3|-|TRBJ2-5
CAISEPGTISQETQYF
>TRBV27|TRBD2|TRBJ2-7
CASSPLLAGAPRNEQYF
>TRBV5-1|-|TRBJ2-6
CASCRGLGSGANVLTF
>TRBV2|TRBD1|TRBJ1-2
CASSEDRGRVF
>TRBV21-1|-|TRBJ1-6
CASSKARRNSPLHF
>TRBV20-1|TRBD1|TRBJ1-1
CSALNRGRGTEAFF
>TRBV5-1|TRBD1|TRBJ2-1
CASKGGRREQFF
>TRBV20-1|-|TRBJ2-5
CSAARGWAQYF